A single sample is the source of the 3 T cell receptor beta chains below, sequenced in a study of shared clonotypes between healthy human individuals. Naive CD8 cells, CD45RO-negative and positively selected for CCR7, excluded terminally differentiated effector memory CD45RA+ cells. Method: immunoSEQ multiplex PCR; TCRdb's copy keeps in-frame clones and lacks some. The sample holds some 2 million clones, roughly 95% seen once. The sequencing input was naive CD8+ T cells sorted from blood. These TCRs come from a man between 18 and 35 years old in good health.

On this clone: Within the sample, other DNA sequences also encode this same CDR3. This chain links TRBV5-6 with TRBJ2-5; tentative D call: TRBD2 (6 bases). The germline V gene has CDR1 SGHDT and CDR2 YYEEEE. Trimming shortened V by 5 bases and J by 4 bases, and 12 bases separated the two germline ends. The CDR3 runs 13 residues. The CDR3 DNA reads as TGTGCCAGCAGTCTTGGAGGGGTAGAGACCCAGTACTTC. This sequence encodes CASSLGGVETQYF.

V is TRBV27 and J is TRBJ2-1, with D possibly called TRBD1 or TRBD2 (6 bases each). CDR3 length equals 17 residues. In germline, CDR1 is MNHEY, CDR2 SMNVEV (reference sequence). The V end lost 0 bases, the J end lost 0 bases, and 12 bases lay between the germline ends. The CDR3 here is CASSLSYGGLSYNEQFF. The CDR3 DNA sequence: TGTGCCAGCAGTTTATCGTATGGGGGGCTCTCCTACAATGAGCAGTTCTTC.

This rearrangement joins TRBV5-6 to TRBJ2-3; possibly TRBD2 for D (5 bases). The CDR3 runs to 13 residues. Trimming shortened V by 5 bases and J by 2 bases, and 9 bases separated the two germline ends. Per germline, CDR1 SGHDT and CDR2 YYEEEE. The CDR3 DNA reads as TGTGCCAGCAGTTGGGAGCTCACAGATACGCAGTATTTT. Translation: CASSWELTDTQYF.